The text below deals with one T cell receptor (beta chain). Source study methods: Estimation of nucleated cell counts relied on the amplification of reference gene primers. TCRdb's copy holds only in-frame clones and misses some; the assay was immunoSEQ multiplex PCR. V, J and clone size were drawn from that table, and D and trimming were deduced from the DNA. The sample includes fewer than 350,000 clones, 88% of them seen just once. This entry comes from a study of blood T cell repertoires in COVID-19. Study in general: The United States, Italy and Spain were the sources of the acute and convalescent COVID-19 samples. T cells, B-cell-depleted T cells, or PBMCs supplied cDNA or gDNA.

The V end lost 2 bases, the J end lost 0 bases, and 11 bases lay between the germline ends. Germline V gene lookup returns CDR1 SNHLY and CDR2 FYNNEI. The CDR3 extends over 16 amino acids. The study recruited people aged roughly 18 to 89 years across approximately 24 US areas. This chain links TRBV2 with TRBJ1-3; D not certain. Sample: PBMCs or T cells enriched from blood (not recorded which). The clonotype comes from a woman in her 30s who had recovered from COVID-19. The CDR3 sequence: CASSELSVASGNTIYF. The CDR3 DNA sequence: TGTGCCAGCAGTGAATTATCAGTAGCCTCTGGAAACACCATATATTTT.